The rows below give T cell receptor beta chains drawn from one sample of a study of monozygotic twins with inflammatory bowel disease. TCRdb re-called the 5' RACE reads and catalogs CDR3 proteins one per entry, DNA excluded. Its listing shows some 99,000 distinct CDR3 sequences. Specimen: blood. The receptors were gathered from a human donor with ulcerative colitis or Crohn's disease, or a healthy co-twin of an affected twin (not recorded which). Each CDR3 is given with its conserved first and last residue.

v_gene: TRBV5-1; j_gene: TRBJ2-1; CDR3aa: CASSLERGNSYNEQFF
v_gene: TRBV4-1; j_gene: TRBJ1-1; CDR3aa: CASSSRGGATEAFF
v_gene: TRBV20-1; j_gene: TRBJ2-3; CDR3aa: CSAREGASGADTQYF
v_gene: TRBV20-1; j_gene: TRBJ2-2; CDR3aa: CSASGYQNTGELFF
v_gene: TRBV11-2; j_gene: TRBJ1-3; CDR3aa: CASSLARVSGNTIYF
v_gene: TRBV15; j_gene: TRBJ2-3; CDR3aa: CATSRDGTGVRTDTQYF
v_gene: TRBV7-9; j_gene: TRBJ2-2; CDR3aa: CASRTGTSNTGELFF
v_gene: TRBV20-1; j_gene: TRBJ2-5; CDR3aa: CSAAGLSSSGSTETQYF
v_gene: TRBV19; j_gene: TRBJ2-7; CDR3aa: CASSIQAAYSYEQYF
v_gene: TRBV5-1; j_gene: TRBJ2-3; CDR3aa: CASSLTSGGTSTDTQYF
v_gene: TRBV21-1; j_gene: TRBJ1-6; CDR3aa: CASSTCGLNNSPLHF
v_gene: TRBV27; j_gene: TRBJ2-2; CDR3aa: CASRFYGGGNTGELFF
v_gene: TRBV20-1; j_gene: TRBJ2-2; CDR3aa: CSAEGGRELFF
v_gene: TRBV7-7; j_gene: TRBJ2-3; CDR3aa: CASSPGLAGGTDTQYF
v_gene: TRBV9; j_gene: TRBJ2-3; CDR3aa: CASSGGPRDTQYF
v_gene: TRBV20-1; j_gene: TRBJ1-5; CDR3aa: CSVGDRANQPQHF
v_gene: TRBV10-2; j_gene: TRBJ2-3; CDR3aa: CASSWTSGSTDTQYF
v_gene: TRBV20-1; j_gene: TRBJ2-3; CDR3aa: CSATGTGTDTQYF
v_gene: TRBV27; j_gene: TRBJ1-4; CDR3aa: CASSSSTLANEKLFF
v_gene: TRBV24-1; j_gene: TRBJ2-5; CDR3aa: CATSDRQGAVGETQYF
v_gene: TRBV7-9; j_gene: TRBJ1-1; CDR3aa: CASSRLGRGQGTEAFF
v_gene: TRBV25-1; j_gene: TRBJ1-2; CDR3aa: CASSDLQEFYGYTF
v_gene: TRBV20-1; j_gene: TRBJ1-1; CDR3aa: CSARTASNTEAFF
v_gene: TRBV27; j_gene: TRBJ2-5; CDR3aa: CASSPETSGRGETQYF
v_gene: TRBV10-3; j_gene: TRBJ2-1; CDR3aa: CAISIRPGQGRRNEQFF
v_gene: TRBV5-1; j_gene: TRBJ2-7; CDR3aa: CASRFQGRGYEQYF
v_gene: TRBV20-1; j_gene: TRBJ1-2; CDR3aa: CSAQGRVNYGYTF
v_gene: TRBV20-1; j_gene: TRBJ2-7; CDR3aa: CSAFPAGGSYEQYF
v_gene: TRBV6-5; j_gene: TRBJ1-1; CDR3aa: CASKYGGGNTEAFF
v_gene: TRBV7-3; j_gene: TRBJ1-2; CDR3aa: CASSLVGPGLNGYTF
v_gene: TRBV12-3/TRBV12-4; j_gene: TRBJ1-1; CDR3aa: CASSLDGYTEAFF
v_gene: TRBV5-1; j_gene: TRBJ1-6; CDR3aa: CASSTASYNSPLHF
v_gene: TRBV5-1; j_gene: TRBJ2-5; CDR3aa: CASRPVVLQETQYF
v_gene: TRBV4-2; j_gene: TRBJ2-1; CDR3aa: CASSQERGPDNEQFF
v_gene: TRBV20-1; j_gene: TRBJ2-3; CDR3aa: CSAPERERSTDTQYF
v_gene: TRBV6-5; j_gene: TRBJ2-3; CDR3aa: CASSFGGESTDTQYF
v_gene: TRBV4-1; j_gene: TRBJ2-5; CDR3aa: CASSHGTGTRYQETQYF
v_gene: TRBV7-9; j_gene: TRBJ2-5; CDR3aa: CASSLGERAPQYF
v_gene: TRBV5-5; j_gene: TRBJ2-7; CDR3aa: CASSLAPGQGYEQYF
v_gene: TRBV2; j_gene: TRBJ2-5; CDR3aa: CASKPGLADQETQYF
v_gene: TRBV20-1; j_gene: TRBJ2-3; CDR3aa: CSAPGPYLAGGSDTQYF
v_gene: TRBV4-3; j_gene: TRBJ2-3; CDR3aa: CASSRTSGRASDTQYF
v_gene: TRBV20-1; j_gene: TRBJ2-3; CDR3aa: CSARDWGTRSVNTQYF
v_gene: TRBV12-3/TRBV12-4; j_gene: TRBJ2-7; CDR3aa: CASSLWDRGQEGSYEQYF
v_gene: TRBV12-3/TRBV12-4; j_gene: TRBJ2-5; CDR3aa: CASSLVAGTIRTYQETQYF
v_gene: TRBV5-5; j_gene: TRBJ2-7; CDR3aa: CASSLVGSSYEQYF
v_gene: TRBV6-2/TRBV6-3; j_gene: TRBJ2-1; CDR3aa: CASTRDREINEQFF
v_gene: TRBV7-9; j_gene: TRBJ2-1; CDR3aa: CASSDPDRGPYNEQFF
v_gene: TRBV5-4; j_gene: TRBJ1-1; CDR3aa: CASSWKERNTEAFF
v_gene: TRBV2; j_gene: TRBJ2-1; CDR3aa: CATLASGGGNEQFF